The 14 T cell receptor beta chains listed next were all sequenced from one sample in a study of cytomegalovirus exposure and HLA in healthy donors. Libraries were prepared by immunoSEQ multiplex PCR; TCRdb keeps only in-frame clonotypes and omits some of them. Among under 200,000 clones listed, approximately 89% were seen once. Material for sequencing was PBMCs. These receptors were taken from a man between 18 and 29 years old in good health and CMV-seropositive.

This clone was counted a single time. The chain uses TRBV27 and TRBJ1-5; 7 nucleotides line up with TRBD1. CDR1 and CDR2 (germline): MNHEY, SMNVEV (reference sequence). The CDR3 consists of 13 residues. After removal of 2 bases from V and 11 bases from J, the junction contained 6 bases not matched to a gene. CDR3 loop: CASSLTLGTAQHF. The CDR3, as DNA: TGTGCCAGCAGTTTAACCCTTGGGACAGCCCAGCATTTT.

The J gene is TRBJ2-5, the V gene TRBV6-5, with 7 bases that match TRBD2. V trimming: 2 bases; J trimming: 1 base; junction bases outside the gene matches: 7. This CDR3 has 16 amino acids. Germline CDR1 MNHEY, CDR2 SVGAGI. CDR3 coding DNA: TGTGCCAGCAGTTACGGGGCGGGAGAGTTCCAAGAGACCCAGTACTTC. This sequence encodes CASSYGAGEFQETQYF.

The rearrangement uses TRBV28 and TRBJ2-7, with 9 bases identical to TRBD1. V was clipped by 11 bases and J by 2 bases; unmatched bases: 10. The CDR3 is 14 amino acids. CDR1 and CDR2 (germline): MDHEN, SYDVKM. Here the CDR3 reads CASYGGTGTYEQYF. The CDR3 coding sequence is TGTGCCTCCTATGGCGGGACAGGGACCTACGAGCAGTACTTC.

The chain combines TRBV29-1 with TRBJ2-1, with a possible D match to TRBD1 (6 bases). CDR1 and CDR2 (germline): SQVTM, ANQGSEA. The CDR3 totals 11 residues. V was clipped by 7 bases and J by 9 bases, with 13 bases between them. CDR3 DNA sequence: TGCAGCGCCCCACAGGGTCCTGAGCAGTTCTTC. Its translation: CSAPQGPEQFF.

The chain employs TRBV7-6 and TRBJ2-7, with TRBD2 matching 10 bases. The CDR3 sequence is 16 residues long. Germline V gene sequence: CDR1 SGHVS, CDR2 FNYEAQ. With 1 base clipped from V and 2 bases from J, the junction kept 5 bases outside the gene matches. The CDR3 spells CASSLGPSGSPYEQYF. CDR3 nucleotides: TGTGCCAGCAGCTTAGGCCCTAGCGGGAGCCCCTACGAGCAGTACTTC.

V gene TRBV18 combines with J gene TRBJ2-7; 7 bases fit TRBD2. J gave up 6 bases and V 0 bases, and 5 bases lay outside the gene matches. This CDR3 contains 14 residues. Germline assignment: CDR1 KGHSH and CDR2 LQKENI. The CDR3 sequence is CASSPPSERGEQYF. CDR3 in DNA: TGTGCCAGCTCACCACCTAGCGAGCGGGGCGAGCAGTACTTC.

In its sample, this clone was seen once. The chain couples TRBV7-8 to TRBJ2-3; no reliable D call. The V gene lost 6 bases and the J gene lost 6 bases, with 13 bases spanning the gap. CDR3 length equals 13 residues. CDR1 and CDR2 from the germline V gene are SGHVS and FQNEAQ. CDR3 residues: CASSAPWADTQYF. The DNA of the CDR3 is TGTGCCAGCAGTGCCCCCTGGGCGGATACGCAGTATTTT.

The genes are TRBV7-8 and TRBJ2-7; the D gene is possibly TRBD2 (5 bases). V dropped 6 bases and J dropped 0 bases, with 15 bases sitting between them. The CDR3 is made up of 15 amino acids. Germline V gene lookup returns CDR1 SGHVS and CDR2 FQNEAQ. The CDR3 nucleotides are TGTGCCAGCAGTTCCTCTGGGCGGGCCTCCTACGAGCAGTACTTC. This sequence encodes CASSSSGRASYEQYF.

This chain connects TRBV6-6 to TRBJ1-1, with TRBD1 matching 7 bases. This CDR3 comprises 15 residues. The trim removed 0 bases at V and 4 bases at J, leaving 5 bases unmatched. CDR1 and CDR2 from the germline V gene are MNHNY and SVGAGI (reference sequence). CDR3 residues: CASSYSRGGPTEAFF. CDR3 sequence (DNA): TGTGCCAGCAGTTACTCGCGAGGGGGCCCCACTGAAGCTTTCTTT.

The CDR3 reads CASSSSGFYNEQFF. CDR3 coding DNA: TGTGCCAGCAGTTCTAGCGGATTTTACAATGAGCAGTTCTTC. The rearrangement uses TRBV6-5 and TRBJ2-1; 7 bases fit TRBD2. Germline trimming cut 4 bases from V and 4 bases from J; bases unmatched to any gene: 4. This CDR3 spans 14 amino acids. Germline lookup yields CDR1 MNHEY and CDR2 SVGAGI.

This chain links TRBV19 with TRBJ1-4, with D maybe TRBD1 (6 bases). The germline gives CDR1 LNHDA, CDR2 SQIVND (reference sequence). The CDR3 length is 17 residues. Trimming left V 3 bases short and J 0 bases short, with 14 bases between. Here the CDR3 reads CASSIKGVSATNEKLFF. CDR3 nucleotides: TGTGCCAGTAGTATTAAGGGGGTGAGCGCAACTAATGAAAAACTGTTTTTT.

In this sample, this clone turned up once. The chain is built from TRBV19 and TRBJ2-1; 7 nucleotides match TRBD1. Germline V gene data show CDR1 as LNHDA and CDR2 as SQIVND (reference sequence). V dropped 2 bases and J dropped 9; count of bases not matched to a gene: 10. The CDR3 is 15 residues long. The CDR3 DNA reads TGTGCCAGTAGTATATCAGACAGGGCCCTCCTTGAGCAGTTCTTC. Translated, it gives CASSISDRALLEQFF.

V is TRBV19 and J is TRBJ2-5; tentative D call: TRBD1 (6 bases). Germline V gene sequence: CDR1 LNHDA, CDR2 SQIVND (reference sequence). The CDR3 sequence is 18 residues long. V gave up 1 base and J gave up 4 bases, with 22 bases separating them. The CDR3 region is CASSIGVGKGGRGETQYF. CDR3 bases: TGTGCCAGTAGTATAGGGGTGGGTAAGGGCGGCAGGGGAGAGACCCAGTACTTC.

This chain uses TRBV19 with TRBJ2-2, with D perhaps TRBD1 (6 bases). From germline, CDR1 is LNHDA and CDR2 SQIVND (reference sequence). CDR3 size: 12 residues. Trimming took 6 bases from V and 6 from J, leaving 8 bases between them. The CDR3 sequence: CASRQGPGELFF. The CDR3 coding sequence is TGTGCCAGTAGACAGGGCCCCGGGGAGCTGTTTTTT.